This entry lists 22 T cell receptor beta chains sequenced from one sample in a study of T cells in Graves' hyperthyroidism and ophthalmopathy. From RNA transcripts, TCR beta CDR3 regions were amplified. The HTBI primer set served for first-round RT-PCR of the TCR CDR3. MiXCR, run by TCRdb on the multiplex PCR reads, gives a single entry per CDR3 protein. The sample has over 500,000 distinct CDR3 sequences, 17% seen once; the top ten hold 15% to 20%. The sample taken for sequencing was blood. Receptor source: a woman aged 18 to 35 with Graves' ophthalmopathy.

This clonotype occurred a few times. The rearrangement links TRBV5-8 to TRBJ2-3; TRBD2 aligns across 15 bases. The CDR3 covers 16 residues. CDR1 and CDR2 from the germline V gene are SGHTS and YDEGEE. Losses at the gene ends were 4 bases for V and 4 bases for J; bases not matched to a gene: 4. The CDR3 nucleotides are TGTGCCAGCAGCCTGGGACTAGCGGGAGGTTCAGATACGCAGTATTTT. It is translated as CASSLGLAGGSDTQYF.

This clonotype has only a few counts. The chain combines TRBV11-2 with TRBJ2-7; tentative D call: TRBD2 (5 bases). Germline assignment: CDR1 SGHAT and CDR2 FQNNGV. The CDR3 is 18 residues long. Between the trimmed V and J ends, which lost 5 bases and 1 base, there was a span of 24 bases. The CDR3 DNA sequence: TGTGCCAGCAGCCAAAGTGTTCTAGAGGTAGCGAGATCCTACGAGCAGTACTTC. Protein product: CASSQSVLEVARSYEQYF.

This clonotype has ten or more counts. This chain connects TRBV6-1 to TRBJ2-5; the D gene is possibly TRBD2 (5 bases). The CDR3 runs to 19 residues. With 1 base removed from V and 1 base from J, the gap between germline ends came to 22 bases. The germline V gene encodes CDR1 MNHNS and CDR2 SASEGT. CDR3 region: CASSEGWGEMGGLQETQYF. CDR3 sequence (DNA): TGTGCCAGCAGTGAAGGTTGGGGAGAGATGGGCGGCCTCCAAGAGACCCAGTACTTC.

This clonotype was found many times. V usage is TRBV27 and J usage is TRBJ1-2; possibly TRBD1 for D (5 bases). V was shortened by 5 bases and J by 9 bases, with 31 bases between the two germline ends. CDR3 length: 18 amino acids. From germline, CDR1 is MNHEY and CDR2 SMNVEV (reference sequence). The CDR3 bases are TGTGCCAGCAGTCCCGGCCCGACCTCGGACATTAACGGGGCACGCTACACCTTC. This translates into CASSPGPTSDINGARYTF.

This clonotype was detected only a few times. J is TRBJ2-4 and V is TRBV2, with TRBD2 matching 10 bases. This CDR3 has 16 amino acids. Trimming cost V 6 bases and J 1 base; bases outside gene matches: 6. The germline CDR1 and CDR2 sequences are SNHLY and FYNNEI. The CDR3 sequence: CASRLTSGDAKNIQYF. The CDR3 DNA follows: TGTGCCAGCAGACTTACTAGCGGGGATGCCAAAAACATTCAGTACTTC.

Comment on this clonotype: One base away lies a much larger clone, so this may be a sequencing read error. The gene calls are TRBV29-1 and TRBJ1-1, with D tentatively TRBD1 (6 bases). V was trimmed by 1 base and J by 0 bases, leaving 12 bases between them. There are 15 residues in the CDR3. Germline V lookup: CDR1 SQVTM, CDR2 ANQGSEA. In DNA form, the CDR3 reads TGCAGCGTTGAAGTACCGGGACACCTGAACACTGAAGCTTTCTTT. Amino acid sequence: CSVEVPGHLNTEAFF.

The V gene is TRBV30, the J gene TRBJ2-7; 8 bases map to TRBD1. Germline assignment: CDR1 GTSNPN and CDR2 SVGIG (reference sequence). The CDR3 extends over 14 amino acids. V gave up 5 bases and J gave up 4 bases; unmatched junction bases: 10. CDR3 bases: TGTGCCTGGTGCTACAGGGGGGAGTTTTACGAGCAGTACTTC. Encoded protein: CAWCYRGEFYEQYF.

A remark on this clonotype: A much larger clone lies a single base off, so this may be a read error. This sequence joins TRBV28 and TRBJ1-2; 9 bases are a match to TRBD1. Germline values: CDR1 MDHEN, CDR2 SYDVKM. The CDR3 sequence is 14 residues long. CDR3 residues: CASSSGTGNYGCTF. The DNA for the CDR3 is TGTGCCAGCAGTTCCGGGACAGGGAACTATGGCTGCACCTTC.

This sequence joins TRBV5-1 and TRBJ2-7; 8 positions match TRBD2. Germline-derived CDR1 and CDR2 are SGHRS and YFSETQ. Unmatched junction bases numbered 9, after V lost 0 bases and J lost 7 bases. CDR3 size: 15 residues. CDR3 sequence: CASSLAGGLEGEQYF. The CDR3, as DNA: TGCGCCAGCAGCTTGGCGGGAGGGCTAGAGGGGGAGCAGTACTTC.

The V and J genes are TRBV4-1 and TRBJ2-7; D tentatively reads TRBD1 or TRBD2 (5 bases each). The CDR3 totals 16 residues. Per germline, CDR1 MGHRA and CDR2 YSYEKL. The ends were cut back, 1 base at V and 1 base at J, with 14 bases in the middle. The CDR3 DNA reads TGCGCCAGCAGCCAAGTCTCTTGGGGGTTGTCCTACGAGCAGTACTTC. It specifies CASSQVSWGLSYEQYF.

In its sample, this clonotype was seen many times. The chain recombines TRBV28 with TRBJ1-1; no definite D call. Germline V gene data show CDR1 as MDHEN and CDR2 as SYDVKM. V lost 6 bases and J lost 4, with 12 bases in between. This CDR3 spans 13 amino acids. CDR3 bases: TGTGCCAGCAGCCCACGATCAGGCACTGAAGCTTTCTTT. Protein product: CASSPRSGTEAFF.

This clonotype was observed many times. V usage is TRBV11-1 and J usage is TRBJ1-1; no firm D call. CDR3 size: 12 residues. Germline CDR1 SGHAT, CDR2 FQDESV (reference sequence). V was clipped by 6 bases and J by 0 bases, with 5 bases between them. The CDR3 loop reads CASRPMNTEAFF. The CDR3 DNA reads as TGTGCCAGCAGGCCGATGAACACTGAAGCTTTCTTT.

This clonotype was seen many times. The V gene is TRBV20-1, the J gene TRBJ2-7, with 7 bases lining up with TRBD2. J was trimmed by 2 bases and V by 6 bases; bases with no gene match: 13. This CDR3 region has 15 residues. Germline CDR1 and CDR2: DFQATT and SNEGSKA (reference sequence). The CDR3 sequence: CSAPKSREAPYEQYF. The CDR3 nucleotides are TGCAGTGCCCCAAAAAGCCGGGAGGCCCCCTACGAGCAGTACTTC.

The chain links TRBV19 to TRBJ2-7, with 7 nucleotides matching TRBD1. The ends lost 4 bases at V and 2 bases at J; junction bases unmatched: 8. Germline V gene sequence: CDR1 LNHDA, CDR2 SQIVND (reference sequence). The CDR3 contains 15 residues. CDR3 protein: CASSTTGAPTYEQYF. CDR3 DNA sequence: TGTGCCAGTAGTACTACAGGGGCCCCGACCTACGAGCAGTACTTC.

In its sample, this clonotype was seen a few times. The chain is built from TRBV10-3 and TRBJ1-1; TRBD1 matches at 8 bases. The CDR3 sequence is 15 residues long. Germline V gene sequence: CDR1 ENHRY, CDR2 SYGVKD. V lost 8 bases, J lost 0 bases, and 8 bases stayed unmatched. The DNA for the CDR3 is TGTGCCATCTCATCAGGGGGCCCGCTGAACACTGAAGCTTTCTTT. Its protein is CAISSGGPLNTEAFF.

With regard to this clonotype: An end of the junction differs from the germline gene, which may be a read error. The rearrangement joins TRBV27 to TRBJ2-1; 8 positions agree with TRBD2. This CDR3 comprises 14 residues. Germline loops: CDR1 MNHEY, CDR2 SMNVEV (reference sequence). CDR3 sequence (DNA): TGTACCAGCAGTTTTACTAGCGGTGTTGATGAGCAGTTCTTC. Translated: CTSSFTSGVDEQFF.

This clonotype was found many times. This chain uses TRBV29-1 with TRBJ2-1; 11 bases map to TRBD1. V gave up 3 bases and J gave up 7 bases; unmatched junction bases: 5. This CDR3 has 14 residues. Germline V CDR1 and CDR2: SQVTM, ANQGSEA. The CDR3 region is CSVDSGQGDNEQFF. CDR3 nucleotide sequence: TGCAGCGTTGATTCGGGACAGGGGGATAATGAGCAGTTCTTC.

This clonotype was found a few times. This rearrangement joins TRBV6-1 to TRBJ2-1, with D perhaps given as TRBD1 or TRBD2 (5 bases each). The CDR3 runs to 14 residues. Germline-derived CDR1 and CDR2 are MNHNS and SASEGT. The V end lost 10 bases, the J end lost 6 bases, and 19 bases lay between the germline ends. CDR3 nucleotide sequence: TGTGCCACCGCCGGGGCCCACAAGGGCAATGAGCAGTTCTTC. Translated: CATAGAHKGNEQFF.

This clonotype occurred many times. The chain uses TRBV11-2 and TRBJ1-1; D not certain. Trimming pared 3 bases from V and 1 base from J, leaving 9 bases between. This CDR3 has 14 amino acids. The germline CDR1 and CDR2 sequences are SGHAT and FQNNGV. The CDR3 nucleotides read TGTGCCAGCAGCTTCGACAACCGGAACACTGAAGCTTTCTTT. Amino acid sequence: CASSFDNRNTEAFF.

This clonotype was detected ten times or more. V usage is TRBV20-1 and J usage is TRBJ2-3; 8 positions agree with TRBD2. From germline, CDR1 is DFQATT and CDR2 SNEGSKA (reference sequence). The CDR3 spans 12 residues. V shed 7 bases and J 5 bases; nucleotides not matched to a gene: 5. The CDR3 is CSERELGDTQYF. CDR3 sequence (DNA): TGCAGTGAGCGGGAGCTGGGAGATACGCAGTATTTT.

The chain employs TRBV19 and TRBJ2-3; D perhaps matches TRBD1 (5 bases). Per the germline V gene, CDR1 is LNHDA and CDR2 is SQIVND (reference sequence). Trimming removed 4 bases at V and 8 bases at J, with 10 bases between. The CDR3 is made up of 12 amino acids. Here the CDR3 reads CASSTRVSTQYF. CDR3 nucleotides: TGTGCCAGTAGTACCAGGGTCAGTACGCAGTATTTT.

This clonotype appeared a few times. The chain couples TRBV6-1 to TRBJ1-5; D uncertain. The CDR3 sequence is 12 residues long. V lost 0 bases and J 7 bases, leaving 4 bases between the germline ends. Per the germline V gene, CDR1 is MNHNS and CDR2 is SASEGT. Here the CDR3 DNA reads TGTGCCAGCAGTGAAGCGGGACAGCCCCAGCATTTT. This sequence encodes CASSEAGQPQHF.